What follows describes a single T cell receptor (beta chain). This receptor's antigen is unknown. Base qualities are missing; no much larger clone stands one base away. Inclusive of the bounding cysteine and phenylalanine, the CDR3 is 15 residues long. Of all the DNA, just the CDR3 is kept, 45 bases in frame from base 1. The germline V gene yields MGHRA for CDR1 and YSYEKL for CDR2. V was cut back by 1 base and J by 3 bases, leaving a gap of 10 bases between them. The sample belongs to a study of blood T cell repertoires in COVID-19 (dated by TCRdb to 2019 to 2021). In the study overall: ImmuneRACE Cohort 3 recovered participants were defined by two consecutive negative NP/OP PCR tests, healthcare professional clearance, or symptom resolution. Sample metadata almost always included a de-identified subject ID, COVID-19 status, age in years and sex. The prospective study material was composed of cDNA or gDNA derived from T cells, B-cell-depleted T cells, or PBMCs. A freely available public database, intended as a resource for researchers studying the immune response to SARS-CoV-2, is where the repertoires were released. Collaborator samples came from the United States, Italy and Spain and covered acute and convalescent phases of COVID-19. Subjects who had been exposed to COVID-19, were actively infected with it, or had recovered from it provided the deeply sampled blood TCRbeta repertoires that made up the dataset. Samples were obtained from the ongoing ImmuneRACE study (first 160 participants) and from 1,254 subjects provided by 6 global collaborators. Where available, HLA class I and class II types were taken from metadata supplied by the sample provider and were not determined by assay-based typing.

Participants in the prospective study were aged 18 to 89 years, lived in over 20 United States geographic areas, and enrolled through a virtual design. In the prospective study, cohorts were assigned on the basis of participant-reported clinical history obtained from a screening survey and a study questionnaire. Mobile phlebotomists in the prospective study collected whole blood, serum and a nasopharyngeal or oropharyngeal swab from every participant. Over an approximately 2-month period, participants in the prospective study had the option of providing additional blood draws and questionnaires. Before DNA extraction, blood samples from the prospective study were shipped at room temperature or frozen. TCRbeta CDR3 regions were amplified from genomic DNA by means of the immunoSEQ Assay, a bias-controlled multiplex PCR. In the source study's methods: Nucleated cell counts per sample were estimated from amplification of reference gene primers within the assay. To quantify the absolute abundance of each unique TCRbeta CDR3 rearrangement, sequence reads were collapsed and filtered. For each sample, productive Simpson clonality was calculated as the square root of Simpson's diversity index across productive rearrangements. TCRdb carries this immuneACCESS record with in-frame sequences only. Its versions omit some clonotypes, under half of them owing to an unresolved V gene in the studies checked, with the rest unexplained. Clone size and V and J calls were adopted from that table, with D and trimming inferred from the DNA. Here the sample has about 190,000 clones; 85% to 90% occur a single time. The ten largest account for roughly 24% of the sample.

What the work shows at the level of the full study, not this receptor alone: The quantity of clinical and demographic metadata differed by source and by participant and was supplied without curation.

Specimen: PBMCs or T cells enriched from blood (not recorded which). The sequence derives from a woman in her thirties or forties in a cohort exposed to, infected with or recovered from COVID-19 (not recorded which). Here the chain combines TRBV4-1 and TRBJ2-1, with a tentative D gene TRBD2 over 6 matching bases. CDR3 reads: CASSQVNSGYNEQFF. The DNA is as follows: TGCGCCAGCAGCCAAGTCAATAGCGGCTACAATGAGCAGTTCTTC.